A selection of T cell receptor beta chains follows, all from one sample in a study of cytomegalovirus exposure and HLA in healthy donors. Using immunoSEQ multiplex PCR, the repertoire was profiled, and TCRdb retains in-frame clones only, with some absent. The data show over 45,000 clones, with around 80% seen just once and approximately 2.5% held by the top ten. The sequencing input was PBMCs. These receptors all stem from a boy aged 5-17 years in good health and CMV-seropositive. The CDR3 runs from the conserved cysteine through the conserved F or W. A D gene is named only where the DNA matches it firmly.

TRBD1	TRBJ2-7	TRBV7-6	CASSLETGESYEQYF	TGTGCCAGCAGCTTAGAGACAGGGGAATCCTACGAGCAGTACTTC
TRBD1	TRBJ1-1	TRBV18	CASSTTGATEAFF	TGTGCCAGCTCAACAACAGGGGCCACTGAAGCTTTCTTT
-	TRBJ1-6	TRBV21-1	CATSGTGLNSYNSPLHF	TGTGCCACGTCTGGGACAGGGCTTAACTCCTATAATTCACCCCTCCACTTT
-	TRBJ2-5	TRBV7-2	CASSFGQETQYF	TGTGCCAGCAGCTTCGGGCAAGAGACCCAGTACTTC
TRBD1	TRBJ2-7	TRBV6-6	CASRSGTGVLPEQYF	TGTGCCAGCAGGTCCGGGACAGGGGTTCTTCCCGAGCAGTACTTC
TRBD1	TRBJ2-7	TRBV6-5	CASSYRDRVGVQYF	TGTGCCAGCAGTTACCGGGACAGGGTTGGAGTGCAGTACTTC
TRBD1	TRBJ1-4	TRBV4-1	CASSQSGTGLDEKLFF	TGCGCCAGCAGCCAATCCGGGACAGGGTTGGATGAAAAACTGTTTTTT
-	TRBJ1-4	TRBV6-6	CASSRDPSGEKLFF	TGTGCCAGCAGTCGGGACCCTAGCGGGGAAAAACTGTTTTTT
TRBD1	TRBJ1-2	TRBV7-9	CASSPAGTGHNYGYTF	TGTGCCAGCAGCCCAGCCGGGACAGGGCATAACTATGGCTACACCTTC
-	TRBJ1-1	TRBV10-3	CAIRQGTKPNTEAFF	TGTGCCATCAGGCAAGGGACAAAACCTAACACTGAAGCTTTCTTT